These T cell receptor beta chains were read from a single sample in a study of T cell repertoires in cytomegalovirus infection. TCRdb passed the reads through MiXCR, listing each CDR3 protein once. The sample lists about 180,000 distinct CDR3 sequences, over 13% occurring once. The sequencing input was PBMCs. Every receptor here comes from a human donor in good health (CMV status not recorded). Some clones in this sample may be carry-over from other donors' samples. Each CDR3 is given with its conserved first and last residue. Fields, in order: V gene, J gene, clone size, D gene, CDR3 DNA, CDR3 protein. A D gene is named only where the DNA matches it firmly. Some rows have no size entry. The others give once, few or many, or a class for an expanded clone.

V gene: TRBV6-6; J gene: TRBJ2-4; clone size: many; D gene: -; CDR3 DNA: TGTGCCAGCAGTTACTCGATGACAGGTGTAGCCAAAAACATTCAGTACTTC; CDR3 protein: CASSYSMTGVAKNIQYF
V gene: TRBV7-8; J gene: TRBJ1-4; clone size: -; D gene: TRBD1; CDR3 DNA: TGTGCCAGCAGGGCAGGGGGCGCGGGTGAAAAACTGTTTTTT; CDR3 protein: CASRAGGAGEKLFF
V gene: TRBV7-9; J gene: TRBJ1-2; clone size: -; D gene: -; CDR3 DNA: TGTGCCAGCAGCTTACGCCAAAGGTCGGGTGGCTACACCTTC; CDR3 protein: CASSLRQRSGGYTF
V gene: TRBV11-2; J gene: TRBJ2-3; clone size: many; D gene: -; CDR3 DNA: TGTGCCAGCAGCTTAGAGTGGGTTTCTATGGGTACGCAGTATTTT; CDR3 protein: CASSLEWVSMGTQYF
V gene: TRBV28; J gene: TRBJ1-2; clone size: once; D gene: -; CDR3 DNA: TGTGCCAGCCTGGGGGGGTACTCCGGCTACACCTTC; CDR3 protein: CASLGGYSGYTF
V gene: TRBV19; J gene: TRBJ1-2; clone size: -; D gene: -; CDR3 DNA: TGTGCCAGTACTTCCGAGGGCTATGGCTACACCTTC; CDR3 protein: CASTSEGYGYTF
V gene: TRBV7-2; J gene: TRBJ2-3; clone size: many; D gene: -; CDR3 DNA: TGTGCCAGCAGCTTGCGCTCCCTCACAGATACGCAGTATTTT; CDR3 protein: CASSLRSLTDTQYF
V gene: TRBV5-6; J gene: TRBJ2-3; clone size: -; D gene: -; CDR3 DNA: TGTGCCAGCAGCTCGGTAGTAGGTATGGGCACAGATACGCAGTATTTT; CDR3 protein: CASSSVVGMGTDTQYF
V gene: TRBV19; J gene: TRBJ1-5; clone size: -; D gene: TRBD1; CDR3 DNA: TGTGCCAGTACGGACAGGGTAAAAAATCAGCCCCAGCATTTT; CDR3 protein: CASTDRVKNQPQHF
V gene: TRBV6-6; J gene: TRBJ1-2; clone size: many; D gene: -; CDR3 DNA: TGTGCCAGCAGTTACCGCAGGGGCCCCTTAACTGATGGCTACACCTTC; CDR3 protein: CASSYRRGPLTDGYTF
V gene: TRBV7-2; J gene: TRBJ2-6; clone size: many; D gene: -; CDR3 DNA: TGTGCCAGCAGCTTTCCCCACCGGGGGCTTGGGGCCAACGTCCTGACTTTC; CDR3 protein: CASSFPHRGLGANVLTF
V gene: TRBV28; J gene: TRBJ2-4; clone size: few; D gene: -; CDR3 DNA: TGTGCCAGCAGTGGTACCGGGACCTTTCTAGCCAAAAACATTCAGTACTTC; CDR3 protein: CASSGTGTFLAKNIQYF
V gene: TRBV20-1; J gene: TRBJ1-5; clone size: few; D gene: TRBD1; CDR3 DNA: TGCAGTGCAGGGGACAGGGGGAGAGGAAGGCAGCATTTT; CDR3 protein: CSAGDRGRGRQHF
V gene: TRBV7-9; J gene: TRBJ2-5; clone size: many; D gene: -; CDR3 DNA: TGTGCCAGCAGCACTACATTGACGGAAGAGACCCAGTACTTC; CDR3 protein: CASSTTLTEETQYF
V gene: TRBV7-3; J gene: TRBJ1-1; clone size: -; D gene: -; CDR3 DNA: TGTGCCAGCAGCTCCCGACATGGAACTGAAGCTTTCTTT; CDR3 protein: CASSSRHGTEAFF
V gene: TRBV7-8; J gene: TRBJ1-3; clone size: many; D gene: -; CDR3 DNA: TGTGCCAGCAGCTTAGACGGGGGCTCTGGAAACACCATATATTTT; CDR3 protein: CASSLDGGSGNTIYF
V gene: TRBV20-1; J gene: TRBJ2-1; clone size: -; D gene: -; CDR3 DNA: TGCAGTGCACTTATTGGAGAATCCTACAATGAGCAGTTCTTC; CDR3 protein: CSALIGESYNEQFF
V gene: TRBV7-9; J gene: TRBJ2-1; clone size: few; D gene: TRBD2; CDR3 DNA: TGTGCCAGCAGTACTAGCGGTTCCTACAATGAGCAGTTCTTC; CDR3 protein: CASSTSGSYNEQFF
V gene: TRBV29-1; J gene: TRBJ1-1; clone size: many; D gene: -; CDR3 DNA: TGCAGCGTTGGCCAGCCGAACACTGAAGCTTTCTTT; CDR3 protein: CSVGQPNTEAFF
V gene: TRBV2; J gene: TRBJ1-5; clone size: many; D gene: TRBD1; CDR3 DNA: TGTGCCAGCACCCTCGACAGGGCTAATCAGCCCCAGCATTTT; CDR3 protein: CASTLDRANQPQHF
V gene: TRBV19; J gene: TRBJ1-1; clone size: -; D gene: -; CDR3 DNA: TGTGCCAGTACCACCGGGGGGAACACTGAAGCTTTCTTT; CDR3 protein: CASTTGGNTEAFF
V gene: TRBV29-1; J gene: TRBJ2-2; clone size: few; D gene: -; CDR3 DNA: TGCAGCGGAAAGGACACCGGGGAGCTGTTTTTT; CDR3 protein: CSGKDTGELFF
V gene: TRBV7-9; J gene: TRBJ1-1; clone size: -; D gene: -; CDR3 DNA: TGTGCCAGCAGCCGTATCAACACTGAAGCTTTCTTT; CDR3 protein: CASSRINTEAFF
V gene: TRBV5-4; J gene: TRBJ2-5; clone size: many; D gene: -; CDR3 DNA: TGTGCCAGCAGCTTGACCCGTACAGGGATGGAGACCCAGTACTTC; CDR3 protein: CASSLTRTGMETQYF
V gene: TRBV5-5; J gene: TRBJ2-1; clone size: -; D gene: TRBD2; CDR3 DNA: TGTGCCAGCAGCCGAGTCCCTAGCGGGGGTACGTACAATGAGCAGTTCTTC; CDR3 protein: CASSRVPSGGTYNEQFF
V gene: TRBV28; J gene: TRBJ2-2; clone size: -; D gene: TRBD1; CDR3 DNA: TGTGCCAGCAGCCTACCGACAGGGGTGGACGGGGAGCTGTTTTTT; CDR3 protein: CASSLPTGVDGELFF
V gene: TRBV7-2; J gene: TRBJ2-3; clone size: many; D gene: -; CDR3 DNA: TGTGCCAGCAGCTTAGTCCCAGATACGCAGTATTTT; CDR3 protein: CASSLVPDTQYF
V gene: TRBV7-6; J gene: TRBJ2-1; clone size: many; D gene: -; CDR3 DNA: TGTGCCAGCAGCTTCCGGTCCTACAATGAGCAGTTCTTC; CDR3 protein: CASSFRSYNEQFF
V gene: TRBV6-5; J gene: TRBJ1-1; clone size: many; D gene: -; CDR3 DNA: TGTGCCAGCAGTTACTATTTTGGGGCGGATGACACTGAAGCTTTCTTT; CDR3 protein: CASSYYFGADDTEAFF
V gene: TRBV7-2; J gene: TRBJ2-3; clone size: many; D gene: -; CDR3 DNA: TGTGCCAGCAGCTTAGTTTTTTCAAGGGTTAGCACAGATACGCAGTATTTT; CDR3 protein: CASSLVFSRVSTDTQYF
V gene: TRBV7-8; J gene: TRBJ1-2; clone size: many; D gene: -; CDR3 DNA: TGTGCCAGCAGCCTCGCCGCCGTGGGAATCGGTGCTAACTATGGCTACACCTTC; CDR3 protein: CASSLAAVGIGANYGYTF
V gene: TRBV11-2; J gene: TRBJ2-7; clone size: many; D gene: -; CDR3 DNA: TGTGCCAGCAGCCCGAGGGCGGTCTACGAGCAGTACTTC; CDR3 protein: CASSPRAVYEQYF
V gene: TRBV20-1; J gene: TRBJ1-2; clone size: few; D gene: -; CDR3 DNA: TGCAGTGCTAGGGGAGACAGCGTGAGGGGCTACACCTTC; CDR3 protein: CSARGDSVRGYTF
V gene: TRBV7-9; J gene: TRBJ2-7; clone size: few; D gene: -; CDR3 DNA: TGTGCCAGCAGCTCCTTAACTTTACCCTACGAGCAGTACTTC; CDR3 protein: CASSSLTLPYEQYF
V gene: TRBV12-3/TRBV12-4; J gene: TRBJ2-7; clone size: many; D gene: TRBD2; CDR3 DNA: TGTGCCAGCAGTTTCTTTCTGGGGGGGGTTGAAGTTAAGCAGTACTTC; CDR3 protein: CASSFFLGGVEVKQYF
V gene: TRBV7-2; J gene: TRBJ1-1; clone size: many; D gene: -; CDR3 DNA: TGTGCCAGCAGCCTGAGCCTTCCGAACACTGAAGCTTTCTTT; CDR3 protein: CASSLSLPNTEAFF
V gene: TRBV7-3; J gene: TRBJ2-7; clone size: -; D gene: -; CDR3 DNA: TGTGCCAGCAGTCCCCCGGAGGGCTACGAGCAGTACTTC; CDR3 protein: CASSPPEGYEQYF
V gene: TRBV27; J gene: TRBJ2-1; clone size: many; D gene: -; CDR3 DNA: TGTGCCAGCAGTTGGCAGCCTCCCTCATACCCAGGATCCAATGAGCAGTTCTTC; CDR3 protein: CASSWQPPSYPGSNEQFF
V gene: TRBV5-4; J gene: TRBJ2-4; clone size: -; D gene: -; CDR3 DNA: TGTGCCAGCAGTTCGACGGCTGAGGACATTCAGTACTTC; CDR3 protein: CASSSTAEDIQYF
V gene: TRBV6-6; J gene: TRBJ1-1; clone size: -; D gene: -; CDR3 DNA: TGTGCCAGCAGGAGTGACAAGAACACTGAAGCTTTCTTT; CDR3 protein: CASRSDKNTEAFF
V gene: TRBV6-2/TRBV6-3; J gene: TRBJ2-1; clone size: -; D gene: TRBD2; CDR3 DNA: TGTGCCAGCAGTGAGGGACTAGCGTCGTACAATGAGCAGTTCTTC; CDR3 protein: CASSEGLASYNEQFF
V gene: TRBV7-2; J gene: TRBJ2-1; clone size: many; D gene: TRBD1; CDR3 DNA: TGTGCCAGCAGCTTATCCGGGACAGGGATATATGAGCAGTTCTTC; CDR3 protein: CASSLSGTGIYEQFF
V gene: TRBV20-1; J gene: TRBJ1-5; clone size: few; D gene: TRBD1; CDR3 DNA: TGCAGTGCAACCGGGACAGACAATCAGCCCCAGCATTTT; CDR3 protein: CSATGTDNQPQHF
V gene: TRBV20-1; J gene: TRBJ2-7; clone size: many; D gene: TRBD2; CDR3 DNA: TGCAGTGCTAGTCCAGCGGGAGGGCCAACCCTCGAGCAGTACTTC; CDR3 protein: CSASPAGGPTLEQYF
V gene: TRBV14; J gene: TRBJ2-6; clone size: -; D gene: TRBD2; CDR3 DNA: TGTGCCAGCGGCCAGGATCGCGGGAGAGGAATCTCTGGGGCCAACGTCCTGACTTTC; CDR3 protein: CASGQDRGRGISGANVLTF
V gene: TRBV28; J gene: TRBJ2-3; clone size: many; D gene: TRBD1; CDR3 DNA: TGTGCCAGCAGTTCCCTCTCAGGGGGCGGGGATACGCAGTATTTT; CDR3 protein: CASSSLSGGGDTQYF
V gene: TRBV7-2; J gene: TRBJ2-7; clone size: many; D gene: TRBD2; CDR3 DNA: TGTGCCAGCAGCTTAGGTAGCGGGAGTTACGAGCAGTACTTC; CDR3 protein: CASSLGSGSYEQYF
V gene: TRBV6-2/TRBV6-3; J gene: TRBJ2-1; clone size: many; D gene: TRBD1; CDR3 DNA: TGTGCCAGCAGGACAGGGGGCATCTCTAGTGAGCAGTTCTTC; CDR3 protein: CASRTGGISSEQFF
V gene: TRBV27; J gene: TRBJ2-7; clone size: -; D gene: TRBD2; CDR3 DNA: TGTGCCAGCAGTTTACGTCGGGAGGTCGCCTACGAGCAGTACTTC; CDR3 protein: CASSLRREVAYEQYF
V gene: TRBV7-8; J gene: TRBJ2-7; clone size: many; D gene: TRBD2; CDR3 DNA: TGTGCCAGCAGCTTAGCCCTGACTAGCGGGGGGTTCTACGAGCAGTACTTC; CDR3 protein: CASSLALTSGGFYEQYF
V gene: TRBV28; J gene: TRBJ2-2; clone size: many; D gene: -; CDR3 DNA: TGTGCCAGCAGTCCTCTAGACAGTCTCAGAGCCAGTGAGCTGTTTTTT; CDR3 protein: CASSPLDSLRASELFF
V gene: TRBV29-1; J gene: TRBJ2-7; clone size: many; D gene: -; CDR3 DNA: TGCAGCGTTGAGGCCGGGGCGCTTCCCCCCGAGCAGTACTTC; CDR3 protein: CSVEAGALPPEQYF
V gene: TRBV30; J gene: TRBJ2-1; clone size: few; D gene: -; CDR3 DNA: TGTGCCTGGAGCAAAGGGACCCCCCACAATGAGCAGTTCTTC; CDR3 protein: CAWSKGTPHNEQFF
V gene: TRBV29-1; J gene: TRBJ2-1; clone size: few; D gene: TRBD2; CDR3 DNA: TGCAGCGTAGCCGGGACTAGCGGGGGCTCCTACAATGAGCAGTTCTTC; CDR3 protein: CSVAGTSGGSYNEQFF
V gene: TRBV7-9; J gene: TRBJ2-3; clone size: many; D gene: -; CDR3 DNA: TGTGCCAGCGCCCTCTGGGGCACAGATACGCAGTATTTT; CDR3 protein: CASALWGTDTQYF
V gene: TRBV7-9; J gene: TRBJ2-2; clone size: many; D gene: TRBD2; CDR3 DNA: TGTGCCAGCAGCTTAAGCGGGAGTGCCGGGGAGCTGTTTTTT; CDR3 protein: CASSLSGSAGELFF
V gene: TRBV2; J gene: TRBJ1-2; clone size: -; D gene: -; CDR3 DNA: TGTGCCAGCAGTGAGACACGGGAGGACTATGGCTACACCTTC; CDR3 protein: CASSETREDYGYTF